This TCR beta chain was obtained from a study of preoperative IRX-2 immunotherapy in early breast cancer. Treatment denoted: preoperative locoregional IRX-2 cytokine immunotherapy. Patients received preoperative, locoregional IRX-2 cytokine immunotherapy in a phase Ib study. J was trimmed by 2 bases and V by 3 bases; bases with no gene match: 2. This CDR3 is 14 amino acids long. Germline-derived CDR1 and CDR2 are KGHSH and LQKENI. Profiling relied on immunoSEQ multiplex PCR, and the TCRdb table lists in-frame clones only, not all of them. The data contain fewer than 25,000 clones, approximately 90% of them seen just once; the ten biggest clones take up around 28%.

This material consisted of tumor tissue, taken after IRX-2 immunotherapy. The receptor was isolated from a human donor with breast cancer. The rearrangement links TRBV18 to TRBJ2-3; TRBD1 agrees at 7 bases. CDR3: CASSPTGITDTQYF. CDR3 in DNA: TGTGCCAGCTCACCGACAGGGATCACAGATACGCAGTATTTT. Full variable domain (outside the CDR3, taken from reference TRBV18 and TRBJ2-3): NAGVMQNPRHLVRRRGQEARLRCSPMKGHSHVYWYRQLPEEGLKFMVYLQKENIIDESGMPKERFSAEFPKEGPSILRIQQVVRGDSAAYFCASSPTGITDTQYFGPGTRLTVL.